This is a list of T cell receptor beta chains from one sample in a study of OX40 agonist ivuxolimab in advanced cancers. TCRdb keeps only in-frame clones here, not all; method: immunoSEQ multiplex PCR. The sample comprises roughly 60,000 clones, around nine tenths of which are singletons, and 1.1% rests with the top ten. This specimen was CD4+ or CD8+ T cells sorted from blood, taken in a trial of the OX40 agonist ivuxolimab. The source is an adult with an advanced solid tumor such as melanoma, head and neck, liver or kidney cancer. The CDR3 runs from the conserved cysteine through the conserved F or W. Fields, in order: V gene, clone size, D gene, J gene, CDR3 protein, CDR3 DNA. The D gene is left open where the match is weak. The size field is filled for only some rows; it gives once, few, many or a size class.

v_gene: TRBV28; abundance: NA; d_gene: NA; j_gene: TRBJ2-7; CDR3aa: CASSLPLTYEQYF; CDR3nt: TGTGCCAGCAGTTTACCTCTAACCTACGAGCAGTACTTC
v_gene: TRBV2; abundance: NA; d_gene: NA; j_gene: TRBJ1-5; CDR3aa: CASRRDQNQPQHF; CDR3nt: TGTGCCAGCAGGCGGGACCAAAATCAGCCCCAGCATTTT
v_gene: TRBV28; abundance: NA; d_gene: NA; j_gene: TRBJ2-7; CDR3aa: CASRGTTKWYEQYF; CDR3nt: TGTGCCAGCAGAGGAACAACTAAGTGGTACGAGCAGTACTTC
v_gene: TRBV7-9; abundance: NA; d_gene: NA; j_gene: TRBJ1-1; CDR3aa: CASSLSRLNTEAFF; CDR3nt: TGTGCCAGCAGCTTAAGTCGGTTGAACACTGAAGCTTTCTTT
v_gene: TRBV29-1; abundance: few; d_gene: TRBD1; j_gene: TRBJ1-2; CDR3aa: CSVAAGTGTLEGYTF; CDR3nt: TGCAGCGTTGCCGCGGGGACAGGGACCTTGGAGGGCTACACCTTC
v_gene: TRBV29-1; abundance: NA; d_gene: NA; j_gene: TRBJ1-3; CDR3aa: CSAIEIGNTIYF; CDR3nt: TGCAGCGCGATCGAGATTGGAAACACCATATATTTT
v_gene: TRBV2; abundance: few; d_gene: NA; j_gene: TRBJ1-2; CDR3aa: CASSVGRGYTF; CDR3nt: TGTGCCAGCAGTGTTGGCAGAGGCTACACCTTC
v_gene: TRBV10-3; abundance: NA; d_gene: TRBD2; j_gene: TRBJ2-1; CDR3aa: CAISEISGRGAEQFF; CDR3nt: TGTGCCATCAGTGAAATTAGCGGGAGGGGCGCTGAGCAGTTCTTC
v_gene: TRBV7-3; abundance: NA; d_gene: NA; j_gene: TRBJ2-4; CDR3aa: CASRETPGPLGEGNIQYF; CDR3nt: TGTGCCAGCAGGGAGACGCCGGGACCGCTAGGAGAGGGTAACATTCAGTACTTC
v_gene: TRBV5-4; abundance: once; d_gene: NA; j_gene: TRBJ1-1; CDR3aa: CASSLVGVAGQEAFF; CDR3nt: TGTGCCAGCAGCTTGGTTGGAGTTGCGGGACAAGAAGCTTTCTTT